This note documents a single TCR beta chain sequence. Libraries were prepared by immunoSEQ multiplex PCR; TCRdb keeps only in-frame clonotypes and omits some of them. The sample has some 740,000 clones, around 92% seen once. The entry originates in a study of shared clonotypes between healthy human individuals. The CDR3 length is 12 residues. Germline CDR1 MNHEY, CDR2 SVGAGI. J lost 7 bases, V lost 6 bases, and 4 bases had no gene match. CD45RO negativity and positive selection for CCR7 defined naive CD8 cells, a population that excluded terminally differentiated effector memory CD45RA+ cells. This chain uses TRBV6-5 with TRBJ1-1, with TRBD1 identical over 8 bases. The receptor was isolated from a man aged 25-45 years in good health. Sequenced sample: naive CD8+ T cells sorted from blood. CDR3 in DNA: TGTGCCAGCAGACCCGGGACAGGTGAAGCTTTCTTT. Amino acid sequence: CASRPGTGEAFF.